The sequence of this TCR beta chain was determined in a study of blood T cell repertoires in COVID-19. Study overall: Italy, Spain and the United States were the sources of the convalescent and acute COVID-19 samples. From T cells, B-cell-depleted T cells, or PBMCs came the material, which was cDNA or gDNA.

Methods used by the authors: The assay estimated nucleated cells by amplifying reference gene primers. TCRdb keeps only in-frame clones here, not all; method: immunoSEQ multiplex PCR. V, J and clone size derive from that table, while D and trimming were established from the DNA sequence. The sample carries under 150,000 clones, 85% to 90% recorded once. Germline CDR1 SGHRS, CDR2 YFSETQ. Trimming stripped 4 bases from V and 6 bases from J, with 19 bases between. The CDR3 is made up of 16 amino acids. This chain joins TRBV5-1 and TRBJ2-2; possible D gene TRBD1, 6 bases. The sequenced material came from peripheral blood. The receptor was isolated from a woman in her fifties or sixties with COVID-19, enrolled during active disease. CDR3 region: CASSPPAQGSPGELFF. As DNA, the CDR3 is TGCGCCAGCAGCCCACCTGCGCAGGGGAGCCCCGGGGAGCTGTTTTTT.